The clone carrying this T cell receptor beta chain was detected a few times. Its target is not known. This CDR3 has 13 amino acids. Per germline, CDR1 SNHLY and CDR2 FYNNEI. Trimming took 6 bases from V and 3 from J, leaving 11 bases between them. This entry belongs to a study of beta chain features in type 1 diabetes. Study-wide results and limits: A moderate, significant TCRB CDR3 shortening appeared in type 1 diabetes across four CD4+ subsets.

Every bit of the isolated RNA underwent reverse transcription, so sequencing read expressed TCRB transcripts. Libraries were prepared by immunoSEQ multiplex PCR; TCRdb keeps only in-frame clonotypes and omits some of them. The sample carries 680,000 or so clones, under 15% recorded once. The J gene is TRBJ1-1, the V gene TRBV2; weak D call: TRBD1 (5 bases). Material: naive CD4+ T cells from blood. The sequence was obtained from a man between 18 and 35 years old with type 1 diabetes. CDR3 in amino acids: CASSDTGYTEAFF. The CDR3 DNA is TGTGCCAGCAGCGATACAGGTTACACTGAAGCTTTCTTT.